The clone carrying this TCR beta chain was seen once. As originally analysed: Reference gene primer amplification in the assay estimated nucleated cell counts. Produced via immunoSEQ multiplex PCR; TCRdb's table is partial and in-frame only. V and J calls plus clone size are reproduced from that table; the DNA served to infer D and trimming. This sample has about 200,000 clones, with roughly 85% found just once. V shed 5 bases, J shed 8 bases, and the junction held 9 bases outside the gene matches. Germline V gene data show CDR1 as MNHEY and CDR2 as SMNVEV (reference sequence). This CDR3 comprises 14 residues. This specimen belongs to a study of blood T cell repertoires in COVID-19. Turning to the study itself: The United States, Italy and Spain provided the acute and convalescent COVID-19 samples. In each case, the material was cDNA or gDNA derived from T cells, B-cell-depleted T cells, or PBMCs.

This rearrangement joins TRBV27 to TRBJ2-1; 7 nucleotides agree with TRBD2. This sequence originates from a man aged 25-45 years who had recovered from COVID-19. The material sequenced was peripheral blood. CDR3 coding DNA: TGTGCCAGCAGTCCCCGGGGGGTACGCCATGAGCAGTTCTTC. Its translation is CASSPRGVRHEQFF.